This T cell receptor (beta chain) originates from a study of shared clonotypes between healthy human individuals (dated by TCRdb to 2018 to 2020). Background for the entire study: A couple of women and three men aged 18 to 49 years were included in the cohort. For each donor, CD4 naive and CD4 memory were each given three plates, CD8 naive was given two plates, and CD8 memory was given one plate. The study deeply sequenced blood TCR repertoires of about five healthy adults to estimate repertoire size and the extent of clonotype sharing between individuals. Different laboratories and diverse techniques were used to prepare libraries and sequence TCR repertoires, to increase sequencing depth and limit assay-specific biases. Leukapheresis yielded between about 0.85 and 10 billion PBMCs per donor. Points the paper makes about the study in general: The small number of donors limited the genetic and exposure-history diversity represented. Based on pairwise subsampling, the degree of clonotype sharing among donors was expected to be affected by sequencing depth. Sampling was restricted to blood, and TCR repertoires in tissue are likely to differ from TCR repertoires in blood. Compared with non-shared clonotypes, the clonotypes found in all four sorted-subset donors had higher generation probabilities. Rarefaction of sorted-subset datasets indicated incomplete sequencing despite the large sequencing depth. Naive subsets generally had larger estimated clonotype richness than memory subsets. Across several donors, 5% to 6% of naive CD4, roughly 3.3% of naive CD8, 2% to 2.5% of memory CD4, and approximately 0.4% of memory CD8 clonotypes were shared.

The donors were healthy, HIV-negative adults with no recently reported acute infections or vaccinations. Only Caucasian adults living in Nashville, Tennessee, USA were represented among the donors. CD4+ T cells were enriched through magnetic negative selection, after which naive cells were positively selected on CD45RA and the remaining negative fraction served as the memory subset. After blood collection by leukapheresis, PBMCs were isolated using Ficoll-Histopaque density gradient centrifugation and then cryopreserved in the vapor phase of liquid nitrogen. Analytical flow cytometry was used to check the purity and quantity of every magnetically sorted T cell population. Genomic DNA was isolated from each sorted fraction and quantified by UV absorbance on a Nanodrop 2000c. TCR CDR3 regions were amplified from genomic DNA by multiplex PCR using the deep immunoSEQ assay. Genomic DNA extracted from each cell subset was distributed evenly over all wells of several immunoSEQ 96-well plates, and each plate served as one replicate. Each replicate PCR for sorted subsets received about 0.2 ug genomic DNA, equal to around 32,000 T cell genomes. Purified libraries were measured with a Qubit 3.0 fluorometer, size-checked on a Bioanalyzer 2100, and measured again with the KAPA Library Quantification kit. Each immunoSEQ 96-well plate was sequenced on its own single-read 150-cycle Illumina NextSeq 550 flow cell. Processing in the source paper ran as follows. Because the immunoSEQ output held only junctional sequences and lacked quality scores, the filtering could not match the filtering applied to full-length reads. To assign V/J genes and CDR3, sequences were annotated against IMGT germline references using PyIR, a Python wrapper for IgBLAST v1.9. Any read was removed if the V/J assignment was weak (E-value above 1e-6), the CDR3 was missing, or the read contained stop codons, out-of-frame junctions, or ambiguous translated residues. V3J clonotypes were defined as sequences sharing the same inferred V gene, J gene, and CDR3 amino acid sequence. The percentage overlap between two repertoires was calculated by dividing the number of shared unique clonotypes by the size of the smaller repertoire. Three approaches were used to assess repertoire richness: RTK rarefaction, the Chao1 estimator, and Recon v2.1 estimates of unobserved clonotypes. Generation probabilities for all TCRbeta clonotypes obtained by the gDNA method from a handful of donors were computed using OLGA. The source is immuneACCESS, and TCRdb retained only in-frame sequences with V and J called. Part of the clones is not carried over; for the studies checked, unresolved V genes explain less than half of this, and the remainder is unexplained. V and J calls and clone size are as listed in that table; D and trimming were resolved from the DNA. The sample table lists around 1 million clones, around three quarters of them with a count of one. The top ten hold over 1.3% of the sample.

On this clone itself: Its antigen is currently not known. Base qualities were left out, and no much larger clone turns up one base away.

The germline V gene (reference sequence) yields SGHNT for CDR1 and YYREEE for CDR2. V was cut back by 1 base and J by 6 bases, leaving a gap of 16 bases between them. Reading from cysteine to phenylalanine, the CDR3 counts 16 amino acids. Only the CDR3 region is kept as DNA, spanning 48 bases read in frame from base 1. Here the chain combines TRBV5-4 and TRBJ2-2; the D region may be TRBD1 or TRBD2, each matching 6 bases equally. The material sequenced was memory CD4+ T cells sorted from blood. The sample's cell subset or site label, in plain terms: CD45RA-negative fraction. This TCR came from a man younger than 35 in good health. The CDR3 loop reads CASSLFSGAGAGELFF. The DNA reads TGTGCCAGCAGCTTGTTTTCGGGGGCGGGCGCCGGGGAGCTGTTTTTT.